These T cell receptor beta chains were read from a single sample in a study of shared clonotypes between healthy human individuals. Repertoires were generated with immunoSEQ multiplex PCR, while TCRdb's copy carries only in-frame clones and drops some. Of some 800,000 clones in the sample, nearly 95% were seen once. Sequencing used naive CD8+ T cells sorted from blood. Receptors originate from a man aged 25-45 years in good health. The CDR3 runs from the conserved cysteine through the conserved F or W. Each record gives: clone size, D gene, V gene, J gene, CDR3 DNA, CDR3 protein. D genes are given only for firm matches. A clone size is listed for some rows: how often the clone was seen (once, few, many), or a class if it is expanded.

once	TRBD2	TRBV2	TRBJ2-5	TGTGCCAGCAGGAAAACCCAACTAGCGGGAGCCCAAGAGACCCAGTACTTC	CASRKTQLAGAQETQYF
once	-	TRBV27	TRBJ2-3	TGTGCCAGCAGTTTATTGTCCGGGGATTCTAGCACAGATACGCAGTATTTT	CASSLLSGDSSTDTQYF
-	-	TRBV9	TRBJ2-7	TGTGCCAGCAGCGTAGGTCGGGGTCCCGAGCAGTACTTC	CASSVGRGPEQYF
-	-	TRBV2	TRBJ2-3	TGTGCCAGCAGTGAGGATGCTAGCGAGCCTAGCACAGATACGCAGTATTTT	CASSEDASEPSTDTQYF
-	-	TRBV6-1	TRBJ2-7	TGTGCCAGCAGTGACCGCCCCCCGGGACAGCTGGGACTGAGCTCCTACGAGCAGTACTTC	CASSDRPPGQLGLSSYEQYF
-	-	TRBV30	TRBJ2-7	TGTGCCTGGAGTATGGGAGCCTCCTACGAGCAGTACTTC	CAWSMGASYEQYF
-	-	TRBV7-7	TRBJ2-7	TGTGCCAGCAGCCCGGGGCAGGGTGCCTACGAGCAGTACTTC	CASSPGQGAYEQYF
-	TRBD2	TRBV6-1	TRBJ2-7	TGTGCCAGCAGCTACACTAGCGGGAGAGTGGACGAGCAGTACTTC	CASSYTSGRVDEQYF
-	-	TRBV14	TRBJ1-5	TGTGCCAGCAGCTTCGACGGAAATCAGCCCCAGCATTTT	CASSFDGNQPQHF
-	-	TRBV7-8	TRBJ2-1	TGTGCCAGCAGCTTAGTCGGGGGAGGAAGCTCCTACAATGAGCAGTTCTTC	CASSLVGGGSSYNEQFF
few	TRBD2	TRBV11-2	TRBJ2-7	TGTGCCAGCAGCTTAGGGCGGGACTATTCCTACGAGCAGTACTTC	CASSLGRDYSYEQYF